This T cell receptor beta chain was documented in a study of beta chain features in type 1 diabetes. Study-wide findings and caveats: Type 1 diabetes patients had moderately but significantly shorter TCRB CDR3s in all four CD4+ subsets.

Of note for this clone: The antigen remains undetermined.

The ends were cut back, 4 bases at V and 7 bases at J, with 11 bases in the middle. CDR3 length: 12 residues. Germline loops: CDR1 SGHRS, CDR2 YFSETQ. Expressed TCRB transcripts got sequenced, as all isolated RNA was reverse transcribed. Generated by immunoSEQ multiplex PCR, the TCRdb table keeps only in-frame clones and is missing some. The data show about 650,000 clones, 9.5% to 15% seen once. Source material: naive CD4+ T cells from blood. V gene TRBV5-1 combines with J gene TRBJ2-5; D is unclear. This sequence was found in a young man with type 1 diabetes. The CDR3 sequence is CASSLSEGTQYF. CDR3 nucleotides: TGCGCCAGCAGCCTCTCCGAAGGGACCCAGTACTTC.